These T cell receptor beta chains were read from a single sample in a study of PD-1 blockade in classical Hodgkin lymphoma. Sequencing used immunoSEQ multiplex PCR; TCRdb keeps in-frame clones, though not all of them. The data hold 45,000 or so clones, with approximately 90% observed a single time. Sequencing was carried out using peripheral blood mononuclear cells (PBMCs). The receptors shown here come from a human donor with classical Hodgkin lymphoma. Both conserved end residues are part of each CDR3. Fields, in order: V gene, D gene, clone size, J gene, CDR3 DNA, CDR3 protein. The D gene is left open where the match is weak. Clone size is not always given. Where it is, it says once, few, many or a class for expanded clones.

>TRBV10-1|-|-|TRBJ1-4
TGCGCCAGCAGTGAGGGAGCTAATGAAAAACTGTTTTTT
CASSEGANEKLFF
>TRBV5-1|TRBD1|-|TRBJ1-6
TGCGCCAGCAGCTTGGGACAGGGGAATTCACCCCTCCACTTT
CASSLGQGNSPLHF
>TRBV4-1|-|-|TRBJ1-5
TGCGCCAGCAGCCAGGGGCCGATAAATCAGCCCCAGCATTTT
CASSQGPINQPQHF
>TRBV7-6|TRBD2|-|TRBJ2-5
TGTGCCAGCAGCTTGACGGGAGGGCCAGAGACCCAGTACTTC
CASSLTGGPETQYF
>TRBV19|-|-|TRBJ1-4
TGTGCCAGTAGGCCACGGGGGACGGCTGAAAAACTGTTTTTT
CASRPRGTAEKLFF
>TRBV6-5|-|-|TRBJ1-2
TGTGCCAGCAGGCTCCTTTCAAACTATGGCTACACCTTC
CASRLLSNYGYTF
>TRBV7-2|TRBD2|-|TRBJ2-2
TGTGCCAGCAGAGCGACTAGCGGATTAACCACCGGGGAGCTGTTTTTT
CASRATSGLTTGELFF
>TRBV6-5|TRBD2|-|TRBJ2-5
TGTGCCAGCAGTTACGGGACTAGCGGGAGAGAGACCCAGTACTTC
CASSYGTSGRETQYF
>TRBV7-2|TRBD2|-|TRBJ2-1
TGTGCCAGCAGCTTAGAACCGGGGGGACTGCCATACAATGAGCAGTTCTTC
CASSLEPGGLPYNEQFF
>TRBV28|-|-|TRBJ2-4
TGTGCCAGCAGTTTGCGGCGGATTCGCATTCAGTACTTC
CASSLRRIRIQYF
>TRBV7-9|-|-|TRBJ2-1
TGTGCCAGCAGTTTTTACGGGGTTATCAATAATGAGCAGTTCTTC
CASSFYGVINNEQFF
>TRBV10-3|-|-|TRBJ1-3
TGTGCCATCAGTGAGCAGGACAAGAGCTCTGGAAACACCATATATTTT
CAISEQDKSSGNTIYF
>TRBV4-1|-|-|TRBJ2-1
TGCGCCAGCAGCCAATGGGGGTTAAGGGGCAATGAGCAGTTCTTC
CASSQWGLRGNEQFF
>TRBV7-3|TRBD1|-|TRBJ1-5
TGTGCCAGCAGCCGACAGGGAGGTCAGCCCCAGCATTTT
CASSRQGGQPQHF
>TRBV6-6|-|-|TRBJ1-5
TGTGCCAGCCGGGGGGCTGAGGGCAATCAGCCCCAGCATTTT
CASRGAEGNQPQHF
>TRBV28|TRBD2|-|TRBJ2-3
TGTGCCAGCAGTACCCGTCCGGGACTAGCGGGAGGGAGGACAGATACGCAGTATTTT
CASSTRPGLAGGRTDTQYF
>TRBV6-5|-|-|TRBJ1-1
TGTGCCAGCAGTCCGTCTTTTGGCACTGAAGCTTTCTTT
CASSPSFGTEAFF
>TRBV19|TRBD1|-|TRBJ2-3
TGTGCCAGTAGTCTCAAGGGACAGCCTAGCACAGATACGCAGTATTTT
CASSLKGQPSTDTQYF
>TRBV7-3|TRBD2|-|TRBJ2-1
TGTGCCAGCAGCTCCCATCCATTAGGGAGGGACAATGAGCAGTTCTTC
CASSSHPLGRDNEQFF
>TRBV27|TRBD1|-|TRBJ1-4
TGTGCCAGCAGCTCGCGAGGGGGGACAGGGAATGAAAAACTGTTTTTT
CASSSRGGTGNEKLFF
>TRBV11-3|-|-|TRBJ1-1
TGTGCCAGCAGCGGAAGCCCTACAAACACTGAAGCTTTCTTT
CASSGSPTNTEAFF
>TRBV30|-|few|TRBJ1-1
TGTGCCTGGATGACGGTCAGGGACCCTGAAGCTTTCTTT
CAWMTVRDPEAFF
>TRBV18|-|-|TRBJ1-4
TGTGCCAGCTCACCACGAAGGGAAGCGACTAATGAAAAACTGTTTTTT
CASSPRREATNEKLFF
>TRBV19|-|-|TRBJ1-2
TGTGCCAGTAGTATAGTAGGGGACGGCTACACCTTC
CASSIVGDGYTF
>TRBV4-2|-|-|TRBJ2-2
TGTGCCAGCAGCCAGGAACCGAACACCGGGGAGCTGTTTTTT
CASSQEPNTGELFF
>TRBV6-6|-|-|TRBJ1-2
TGTGCCAGCAGTTACCGCAGGGCTGAGTATGGCTACACCTTC
CASSYRRAEYGYTF
>TRBV7-9|-|-|TRBJ1-5
TGTGCCAGCAGCTTTGACGGTAGCAATCAGCCCCAGCATTTT
CASSFDGSNQPQHF
>TRBV11-2|-|-|TRBJ1-1
TGTGCCAGCAGCTCCCGGGCCTCTGGGGCTGAAGCTTTCTTT
CASSSRASGAEAFF